Listed here is a single T cell receptor (beta chain). V gave up 2 bases and J gave up 4 bases; unmatched junction bases: 4. CDR1 and CDR2 from the germline V gene are MNHEY and SMNVEV (reference sequence). The CDR3 runs to 16 residues. The method was immunoSEQ multiplex PCR; TCRdb's version includes in-frame clones alone and lacks a portion of them. The sample consists of around 120,000 clones, 90% of them appearing once. This entry belongs to a study of blood T cell repertoires in COVID-19. This TCR was recovered from a woman aged 55-75 years with COVID-19, enrolled during active disease. Sequences were obtained from peripheral blood. The rearrangement uses TRBV27 and TRBJ2-2, with 10 bases lining up with TRBD1. The CDR3 DNA is TGTGCCAGCAGTTTAAGAGGGGACAGGGGCACCGGGGAGCTGTTTTTT. It is translated as CASSLRGDRGTGELFF.